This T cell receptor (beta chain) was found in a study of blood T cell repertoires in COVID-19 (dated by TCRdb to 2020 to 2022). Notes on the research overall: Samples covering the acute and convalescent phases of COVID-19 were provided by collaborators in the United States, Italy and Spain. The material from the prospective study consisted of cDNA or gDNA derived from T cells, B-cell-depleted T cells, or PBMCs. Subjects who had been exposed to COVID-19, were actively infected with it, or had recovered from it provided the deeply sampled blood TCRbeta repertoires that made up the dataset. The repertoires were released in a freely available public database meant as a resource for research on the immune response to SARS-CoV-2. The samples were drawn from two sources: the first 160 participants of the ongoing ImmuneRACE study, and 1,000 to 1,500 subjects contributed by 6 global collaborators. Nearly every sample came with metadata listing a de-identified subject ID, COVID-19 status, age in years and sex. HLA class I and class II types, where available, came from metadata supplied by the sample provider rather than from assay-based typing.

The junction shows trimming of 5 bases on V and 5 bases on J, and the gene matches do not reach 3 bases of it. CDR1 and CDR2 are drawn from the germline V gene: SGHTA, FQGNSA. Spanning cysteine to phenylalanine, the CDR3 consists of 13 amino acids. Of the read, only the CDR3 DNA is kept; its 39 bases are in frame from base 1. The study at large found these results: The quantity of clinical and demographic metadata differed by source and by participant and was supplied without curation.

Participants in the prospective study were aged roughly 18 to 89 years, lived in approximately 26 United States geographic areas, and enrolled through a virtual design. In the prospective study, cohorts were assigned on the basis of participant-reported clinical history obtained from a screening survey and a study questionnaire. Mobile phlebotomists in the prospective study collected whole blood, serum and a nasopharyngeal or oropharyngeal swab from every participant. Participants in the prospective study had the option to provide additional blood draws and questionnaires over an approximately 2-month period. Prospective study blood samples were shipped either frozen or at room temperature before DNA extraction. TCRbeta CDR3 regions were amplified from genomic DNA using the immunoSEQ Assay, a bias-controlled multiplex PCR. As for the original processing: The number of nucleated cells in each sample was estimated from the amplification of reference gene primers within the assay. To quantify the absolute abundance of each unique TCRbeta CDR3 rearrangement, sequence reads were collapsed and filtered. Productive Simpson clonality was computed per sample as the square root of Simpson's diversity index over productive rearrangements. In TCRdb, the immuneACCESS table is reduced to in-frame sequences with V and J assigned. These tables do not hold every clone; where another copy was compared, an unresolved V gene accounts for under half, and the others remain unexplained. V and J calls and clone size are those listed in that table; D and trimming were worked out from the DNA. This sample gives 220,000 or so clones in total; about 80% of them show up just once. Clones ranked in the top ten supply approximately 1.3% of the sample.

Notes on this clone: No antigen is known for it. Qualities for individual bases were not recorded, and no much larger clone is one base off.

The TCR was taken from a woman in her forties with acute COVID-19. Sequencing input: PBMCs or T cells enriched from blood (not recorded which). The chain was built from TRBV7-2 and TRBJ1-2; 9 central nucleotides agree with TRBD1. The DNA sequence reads TGTGCCAGCAGCCGGGACAGGGTTTATGGCTACACCTTC. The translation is CASSRDRVYGYTF.